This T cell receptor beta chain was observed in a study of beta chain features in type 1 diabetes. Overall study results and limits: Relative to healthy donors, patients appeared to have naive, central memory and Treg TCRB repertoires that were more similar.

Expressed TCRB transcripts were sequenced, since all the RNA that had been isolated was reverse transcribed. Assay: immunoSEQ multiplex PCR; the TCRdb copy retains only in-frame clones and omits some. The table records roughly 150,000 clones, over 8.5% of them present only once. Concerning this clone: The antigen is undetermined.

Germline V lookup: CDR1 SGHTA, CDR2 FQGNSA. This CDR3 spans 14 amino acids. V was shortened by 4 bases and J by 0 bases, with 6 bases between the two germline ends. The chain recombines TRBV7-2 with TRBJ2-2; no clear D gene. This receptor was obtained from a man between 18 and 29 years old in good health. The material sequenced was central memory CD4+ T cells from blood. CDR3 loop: CASSYGANTGELFF. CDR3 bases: TGTGCCAGCAGCTACGGCGCGAACACCGGGGAGCTGTTTTTT.